Below are 14 T cell receptor beta chains sequenced from a single sample in a study of post-analysis software for immune sequencing data. Whole-study findings and limits: Included in a set of a handful of TRBV segments more frequent in patients than controls were TRBV5-6, TRBV5-1 and TRBV20-1.

The antigens for these receptors are not known. TCR beta cDNA libraries included unique molecular identifiers. Each CDR3 protein is one row after TCRdb ran MiXCR on the PCR reads. In the table there are approximately 630,000 distinct CDR3 sequences, 55% to 60% of which are singletons. The sample taken for sequencing was blood. The receptors originated from a girl aged 2-10 years with multiple sclerosis.

The J gene is TRBJ2-5, the V gene TRBV21-1. TRBV21-1 is a documented pseudogene. The CDR3 is made up of 16 amino acids. CDR3 DNA: TGTGCCAGCAGCCATGCGACAAGGGGTGACCACGAGACCCAGTACTTC. Its protein is CASSHATRGDHETQYF.

This clonotype occurred a few times. The chain links TRBV4-1 to TRBJ2-1; D is perhaps TRBD2 (6 bases). The CDR3 has 12 amino acids. Germline values: CDR1 MGHRA, CDR2 YSYEKL. Trimming removed 1 base at V and 15 bases at J, with 13 bases between. CDR3 sequence (DNA): TGCGCCAGCAGCCAAGTGGGGGGAGAGAGGTTCTTC. Residues: CASSQVGGERFF.

The chain joins TRBV7-2 to TRBJ2-7; TRBD1 matches at 8 bases. The CDR3 runs 17 residues. Trimming at V came to 4 bases and at J to 4 bases, leaving 15 bases not matched to a gene. Germline V gene data show CDR1 as SGHTA and CDR2 as FQGNSA. The CDR3 sequence: CASSYKATGTGPYEQYF. The DNA of the CDR3 is TGTGCCAGCAGCTACAAAGCCACCGGGACAGGACCTTACGAGCAGTACTTC.

The sample holds one count of this clonotype. The chain combines TRBV7-2 with TRBJ2-3, with D tentatively TRBD1 or TRBD2 (6 bases each). Trimming pared 5 bases from V and 5 bases from J, leaving 29 bases between. The germline CDR1 and CDR2 sequences are SGHTA and FQGNSA. CDR3 length: 19 amino acids. CDR3 nucleotides: TGTGCCAGCAGCCCAGTGGAGGGGGTCGTCCCACAATGGGGAGATACGCAGTATTTT. Translating it yields CASSPVEGVVPQWGDTQYF.

The chain combines TRBV4-2 with TRBJ2-7, with D unclear. Germline-derived CDR1 and CDR2 are LGHNA and YNFKEQ. The ends were cut back, 7 bases at V and 3 bases at J, with 16 bases in the middle. The CDR3 length is 14 residues. CDR3 DNA: TGTGCCAGCAAAAGGGTAGACGGAAACTACGAGCAGTACTTC. Encoded protein: CASKRVDGNYEQYF.

J is TRBJ2-4 and V is TRBV27; D gene uncertain. The CDR3 covers 15 residues. The V gene's germline CDR1 is MNHEY and CDR2 SMNVEV (reference sequence). Trimming removed 4 bases at V and 0 bases at J, with 10 bases between. CDR3 protein: CASSSSLIAKNIQYF. The CDR3, as DNA: TGTGCCAGCAGTTCCTCGTTGATAGCCAAAAACATTCAGTACTTC.

The chain couples TRBV14 to TRBJ1-2, with D possibly matching TRBD1 (5 bases). The V end lost 1 base, the J end lost 11 bases, and 14 bases lay between the germline ends. In germline, CDR1 is SGHDN, CDR2 FVKESK. The CDR3 runs to 13 residues. The CDR3 bases are TGTGCCAGCAGCCAAGGGGACGCGAGGCTATACACCTTC. Encoded protein: CASSQGDARLYTF.

This clonotype was observed a handful of times. This chain links TRBV19 with TRBJ2-7, with 8 bases that match TRBD1. The CDR3 totals 16 residues. Germline V CDR1 and CDR2: LNHDA, SQIVND (reference sequence). V gave up 5 bases and J gave up 6 bases; unmatched junction bases: 15. CDR3 nucleotides: TGTGCCAGTAGTCAGGAGACTGGACAGGGATGGGCCGAGCAGTACTTC. Its translation: CASSQETGQGWAEQYF. The entire variable domain, with the rest obtained from reference TRBV19 and TRBJ2-7, is as follows: DGGITQSPKYLFRKEGQNVTLSCEQNLNHDAMYWYRQDPGQGLRLIYYSQIVNDFQKGDIAEGYSVSREKKESFPLTVTSAQKNPTAFYLCASSQETGQGWAEQYFGPGTRLTVT.

The J gene is TRBJ2-1, the V gene TRBV12-3 or TRBV12-4, with 12 nucleotides matching TRBD1. Unmatched junction bases numbered 2, after V lost 4 bases and J lost 13 bases. The CDR3 spans 12 residues. The CDR3 DNA follows: TGTGCCAGCAGTTCTGGGACAGGGGGCCAGTTCTTC. Translated: CASSSGTGGQFF.

The rearrangement links TRBV6-1 to TRBJ2-5; 11 bases are shared with TRBD1. The CDR3 loop spans 16 amino acids. The ends lost 6 bases at V and 1 base at J; junction bases unmatched: 7. Looked up from germline, CDR1 is MNHNS and CDR2 is SASEGT. The CDR3 sequence is CASSHWTGGVQETQYF. In DNA, the CDR3 is TGTGCCAGCAGCCACTGGACAGGGGGCGTCCAAGAGACCCAGTACTTC.

This clonotype occurred a few times. The gene calls are TRBV20-1 and TRBJ2-4; 8 bases agree with TRBD2. Germline trimming cut 5 bases from V and 2 bases from J; bases unmatched to any gene: 8. The V gene's germline CDR1 is DFQATT and CDR2 SNEGSKA (reference sequence). This CDR3 has 15 residues. CDR3 nucleotides: TGCAGTGCTGTCGAGATAGCGGGAACCAAAAACATTCAGTACTTC. Its protein is CSAVEIAGTKNIQYF.

This clonotype came up a few times. The genes are TRBV6-2 or TRBV6-3 and TRBJ2-3; possibly TRBD1 for D (6 bases). This CDR3 comprises 16 residues. V lost 5 bases, J lost 3 bases, and 18 bases lay in between. Germline values: CDR1 MNHEY, CDR2 SVGEGT. The CDR3 coding sequence is TGTGCCAGCAGTCACGGGTTTCGAGGGGGAACAGATACGCAGTATTTT. Protein: CASSHGFRGGTDTQYF.

The rearrangement uses TRBV5-5 and TRBJ1-2; D not certain. Germline V lookup: CDR1 SGHKS, CDR2 YYEKEE (reference sequence). V was pared by 1 base and J by 4 bases, with 17 bases between. This CDR3 is built from 16 residues. The CDR3 DNA sequence: TGTGCCAGCAGCTTGTCCCCCGAGGAGACCGGCTATGGCTACACCTTC. Protein product: CASSLSPEETGYGYTF.

This clonotype was seen more than once but under ten times. This chain's CDR3 is CSAGGQGNYGYTF. In nucleotides, the CDR3 is TGCAGTGCTGGCGGACAGGGCAACTATGGCTACACCTTC. V and J are TRBV20-1 and TRBJ1-2; the match to TRBD1 covers 8 bases. Germline CDR1 reads DFQATT; CDR2 reads SNEGSKA (reference sequence). The length of the CDR3 is 13 residues. The V segment lost 5 bases and the J segment 2 bases; nucleotides outside the gene matches: 4.